This is a list of T cell receptor beta chains from one sample in a study of T cell responses to AZD1222 COVID-19 vaccine. The assay was immunoSEQ multiplex PCR, and TCRdb's table has in-frame clones only and misses some. In the table there are about 130,000 clones, over 70% of which are singletons. The sequences come from peripheral blood, collected on day 0 of AZD1222 vaccination. The receptors were gathered from an adult in good health. The CDR3 runs from the conserved cysteine through the conserved F or W. Size is omitted from some rows. Given values are once, few, many or a class for expanded clones.

>TRBV5-1|-|TRBJ1-3
CASSLEATSGNTIYF
>TRBV28|-|TRBJ1-4
CASSPLRATNEKLFF
>TRBV5-4|-|TRBJ2-2
CASSHVPGPPNTGELFF
>TRBV5-6|-|TRBJ1-4
CASSSGHRNEKLFF
>TRBV29-1|-|TRBJ2-1
CSVEDPTSGRALFF
>TRBV7-9|-|TRBJ1-3
CASSLPQGSSGNTIYF
>TRBV28|-|TRBJ1-4
CASSLYRAANEKLFF
>TRBV28|-|TRBJ1-1
CASSLFSGAMNTEAFF
>TRBV5-4|once|TRBJ1-6
CASSSQQGANSPLHF
>TRBV6-6|-|TRBJ1-1
CASSFSTAGNTEAFF
>TRBV4-2|-|TRBJ1-3
CASSQDRQGGNTIYF
>TRBV2|-|TRBJ1-1
CATVRPVEAFF
>TRBV5-1|-|TRBJ2-7
CASSGVSSSYEQYF
>TRBV7-9|-|TRBJ2-2
CASSWYRELFF
>TRBV12-3/TRBV12-4|-|TRBJ2-3
CASSLGSVDTQYF
>TRBV2|-|TRBJ2-7
CASSDRGPGWYF
>TRBV11-2|once|TRBJ1-6
CASSLGPGNSPLHF
>TRBV7-9|-|TRBJ1-6
CASSLEGANSPLHF
>TRBV3-1/TRBV3-2|-|TRBJ2-1
CASSSSGYNEQFF
>TRBV6-5|-|TRBJ2-7
CASSQLARSPEQYF
>TRBV28|-|TRBJ1-3
CASRGEGGPSGNTIYF
>TRBV7-2|-|TRBJ1-5
CASSLDAQQPQHF
>TRBV12-3/TRBV12-4|-|TRBJ1-2
CASSLGDGYTF
>TRBV10-3|few|TRBJ2-7
CASVRDPRSYEQYF
>TRBV5-6|-|TRBJ2-4
CASTWRGIQYF
>TRBV7-2|-|TRBJ1-1
CASSPWTENTEAFF
>TRBV15|-|TRBJ2-6
CATSPGGSGANVLTF
>TRBV5-8|-|TRBJ1-1
CASSFHIDTEAFF
>TRBV19|-|TRBJ1-5
CASSTDRDRGVDQPQHF
>TRBV4-2|-|TRBJ1-1
CASSPSGKAEAFF
>TRBV6-4|-|TRBJ2-2
CASSIASGGAANTGELFF
>TRBV19|-|TRBJ1-2
CASNRREGGYTF